This is a list of T cell receptor beta chains from one sample in a study of human T cells and chemical hapten exposure. TCRdb fed the RACE reads into MiXCR, producing one record per CDR3 protein. The sample comprises roughly 260,000 distinct CDR3 sequences, approximately 8.4% of which are singletons, and about 2.1% rests with the top ten. The starting material was whole blood, obtained in connection with sensitization to the hapten diphenylcyclopropenone (DPC). These receptors all come from a woman between 40 and 55 years old with alopecia areata. Some clones in this sample may be carry-over from other donors' samples. The CDR3 runs from the conserved cysteine through the conserved F or W. A D gene is named only where the DNA matches it firmly. Clone size is not always given. Where it is, it says once, few, many or a class for expanded clones.

clone size: -
J gene: TRBJ2-3
D gene: -
V gene: TRBV27
CDR3 protein: CASRFLTGSTDTQYF
CDR3 DNA: TGTGCCAGCAGGTTCCTGACAGGTAGCACAGATACGCAGTATTTT

clone size: -
J gene: TRBJ2-7
D gene: -
V gene: TRBV28
CDR3 protein: CASSLLGQFDGYEQYF
CDR3 DNA: TGTGCCAGCAGTTTACTAGGACAGTTCGACGGCTACGAGCAGTACTTC

clone size: -
J gene: TRBJ1-4
D gene: -
V gene: TRBV6-5
CDR3 protein: CASSYQGIPNEKLFF
CDR3 DNA: TGTGCCAGCAGTTATCAGGGGATACCTAATGAAAAACTGTTTTTT

clone size: -
J gene: TRBJ2-3
D gene: -
V gene: TRBV9
CDR3 protein: CASSVESGSLDTQYF
CDR3 DNA: TGTGCCAGCAGCGTAGAGAGCGGGTCTCTTGATACGCAGTATTTT

clone size: few
J gene: TRBJ2-3
D gene: -
V gene: TRBV5-1
CDR3 protein: CASSHGLDTDTQYF
CDR3 DNA: TGCGCCAGCAGCCACGGACTGGACACAGATACGCAGTATTTT

clone size: few
J gene: TRBJ2-1
D gene: -
V gene: TRBV30
CDR3 protein: CAWSDLLIGEQFF
CDR3 DNA: TGTGCCTGGAGTGACCTCCTCATTGGTGAGCAGTTCTTC

clone size: few
J gene: TRBJ2-7
D gene: -
V gene: TRBV28
CDR3 protein: CASSLYPSDARDYEQYF
CDR3 DNA: TGTGCCAGCAGTTTATATCCCTCGGACGCGAGAGATTACGAGCAGTACTTC

clone size: many
J gene: TRBJ2-2
D gene: -
V gene: TRBV6-2/TRBV6-3
CDR3 protein: CASSYSSSATELFF
CDR3 DNA: TGTGCCAGCAGTTACTCTTCATCGGCCACAGAGCTGTTTTTT

clone size: -
J gene: TRBJ2-3
D gene: -
V gene: TRBV5-4
CDR3 protein: CASSLFSLGLSDTQYF
CDR3 DNA: TGTGCCAGCAGCTTGTTTTCCCTTGGGCTGTCAGATACGCAGTATTTT

clone size: many
J gene: TRBJ1-2
D gene: -
V gene: TRBV7-2
CDR3 protein: CASSAGFGYTF
CDR3 DNA: TGTGCCAGCTCGGCCGGGTTTGGCTACACCTTC

clone size: few
J gene: TRBJ2-1
D gene: -
V gene: TRBV28
CDR3 protein: CASSLPGGRKDEQFF
CDR3 DNA: TGTGCCAGCAGTTTACCCGGCGGCAGGAAGGATGAGCAGTTCTTC

clone size: -
J gene: TRBJ2-7
D gene: TRBD1
V gene: TRBV6-5
CDR3 protein: CASSSGSTGAGYEQYF
CDR3 DNA: TGTGCCAGCAGTTCCGGATCTACAGGGGCGGGCTACGAGCAGTACTTC

clone size: -
J gene: TRBJ2-7
D gene: -
V gene: TRBV6-5
CDR3 protein: CASSYSSRVRFFEQYF
CDR3 DNA: TGTGCCAGCAGTTACTCGTCCAGGGTCAGGTTCTTCGAGCAGTACTTC

clone size: -
J gene: TRBJ2-1
D gene: TRBD2
V gene: TRBV7-2
CDR3 protein: CASSLADLAGREEQFF
CDR3 DNA: TGTGCCAGCAGCTTAGCTGATTTAGCGGGACGGGAAGAGCAGTTCTTC

clone size: -
J gene: TRBJ2-1
D gene: TRBD1
V gene: TRBV24-1
CDR3 protein: CATSDFGTGAYNEQFF
CDR3 DNA: TGTGCCACCAGTGATTTCGGGACAGGGGCCTACAATGAGCAGTTCTTC

clone size: -
J gene: TRBJ1-1
D gene: TRBD1
V gene: TRBV27
CDR3 protein: CASSTGTGLIMNTEAFF
CDR3 DNA: TGTGCCAGCAGCACCGGGACAGGGCTTATTATGAACACTGAAGCTTTCTTT

clone size: few
J gene: TRBJ1-6
D gene: -
V gene: TRBV7-2
CDR3 protein: CASSLGFSYNSPLHF
CDR3 DNA: TGTGCCAGCAGCTTGGGGTTCTCCTATAATTCACCCCTCCACTTT

clone size: -
J gene: TRBJ1-3
D gene: TRBD1
V gene: TRBV29-1
CDR3 protein: CSATGAAGNTIYF
CDR3 DNA: TGCAGCGCTACAGGGGCTGCTGGAAACACCATATATTTT

clone size: few
J gene: TRBJ2-7
D gene: TRBD1
V gene: TRBV20-1
CDR3 protein: CSAWDRVNSYEQYF
CDR3 DNA: TGCAGTGCGTGGGACAGGGTCAACTCCTACGAGCAGTACTTC

clone size: few
J gene: TRBJ1-2
D gene: -
V gene: TRBV7-2
CDR3 protein: CASSLDRANGYTF
CDR3 DNA: TGTGCCAGCAGCTTAGACAGGGCTAATGGCTACACCTTC

clone size: -
J gene: TRBJ1-5
D gene: -
V gene: TRBV5-4
CDR3 protein: CASSLSQYQPQHF
CDR3 DNA: TGTGCCAGCAGCTTGTCACAGTATCAGCCCCAGCATTTT

clone size: many
J gene: TRBJ2-3
D gene: -
V gene: TRBV7-2
CDR3 protein: CASSLATGRADTQYF
CDR3 DNA: TGTGCCAGCAGCTTAGCGACCGGGAGAGCAGATACGCAGTATTTT

clone size: -
J gene: TRBJ1-1
D gene: -
V gene: TRBV7-9
CDR3 protein: CVSSPDRTYTEAFF
CDR3 DNA: TGTGTCAGCAGTCCCGACAGGACTTACACTGAAGCTTTCTTT

clone size: -
J gene: TRBJ2-7
D gene: TRBD1
V gene: TRBV27
CDR3 protein: CASSRTGGTGEQYF
CDR3 DNA: TGTGCCAGCAGTCGGACAGGGGGGACCGGAGAGCAGTACTTC

clone size: -
J gene: TRBJ2-7
D gene: TRBD1
V gene: TRBV6-6
CDR3 protein: CASSYSGQGWAEQYF
CDR3 DNA: TGTGCCAGCAGTTACTCGGGACAGGGGTGGGCAGAGCAGTACTTC

clone size: -
J gene: TRBJ1-5
D gene: TRBD1
V gene: TRBV5-4
CDR3 protein: CASSRDRGPPQHF
CDR3 DNA: TGTGCCAGCAGCCGGGACAGGGGTCCGCCCCAGCATTTT

clone size: few
J gene: TRBJ1-2
D gene: -
V gene: TRBV9
CDR3 protein: CASSVAPDPNYGYTF
CDR3 DNA: TGTGCCAGCAGCGTAGCGCCAGACCCCAACTATGGCTACACCTTC

clone size: -
J gene: TRBJ2-6
D gene: -
V gene: TRBV6-6
CDR3 protein: CASSRFGGSGANVLTF
CDR3 DNA: TGTGCCAGCAGCAGATTTGGGGGCTCTGGGGCCAACGTCCTGACTTTC

clone size: few
J gene: TRBJ1-6
D gene: TRBD1
V gene: TRBV28
CDR3 protein: CASITGTGVSPLHF
CDR3 DNA: TGTGCCAGTATTACCGGGACAGGGGTGTCACCCCTCCACTTT

clone size: -
J gene: TRBJ2-3
D gene: -
V gene: TRBV18
CDR3 protein: CASSPGEDTQYF
CDR3 DNA: TGTGCCAGCTCACCAGGGGAAGATACGCAGTATTTT

clone size: -
J gene: TRBJ2-2
D gene: -
V gene: TRBV20-1
CDR3 protein: CSARGTPSGELFF
CDR3 DNA: TGCAGTGCTAGGGGGACCCCCTCCGGGGAGCTGTTTTTT

clone size: many
J gene: TRBJ2-1
D gene: -
V gene: TRBV7-2
CDR3 protein: CASSLDVAAYNEQFF
CDR3 DNA: TGTGCCAGCAGCTTAGATGTAGCGGCCTACAATGAGCAGTTCTTC